This T cell receptor beta chain was captured in a study of blood T cell repertoires in COVID-19. In the study overall: T cells, B-cell-depleted T cells, or PBMCs supplied cDNA or gDNA.

Profiling relied on immunoSEQ multiplex PCR, and the TCRdb table lists in-frame clones only, not all of them. The profile covers 150,000 to 200,000 clones, with about 80% appearing a single time and 7% to 9% taken by the ten largest. V was pared by 6 bases and J by 7 bases, with 12 bases between. CDR3 length: 13 residues. The sample comprised peripheral blood. The clonotype originates from a man aged 55 to 70 with acute or convalescent COVID-19. V and J are TRBV12-3 or TRBV12-4 and TRBJ2-2, with D unresolved. The CDR3 loop reads CASRPEEFGELFF. In DNA form, the CDR3 reads TGTGCCAGCAGACCAGAGGAGTTCGGGGAGCTGTTTTTT.